There are a few counts of the clone carrying this TCR beta chain. Its antigen is not identified. With a J-beta primer mix and a sample-barcoded 5' primer, a second PCR ran about 7 to 11 cycles. From the 5' RACE reads, TCRdb called clonotypes with MiXCR, one entry per CDR3 protein. This table holds 1.5 million to 2 million distinct CDR3 sequences, roughly 50% found once. Staff drew ten milliliters of peripheral blood from each donor. This specimen comes from a study of blood T cells in healthy people across ages. Broader study findings: Because sorting was not performed, PBMCs prevented conclusive naive versus antigen-experienced comparison.

V gave up 3 bases and J gave up 2 bases, with 9 bases separating them. Germline assignment: CDR1 KGHDR and CDR2 SFDVKD. The CDR3 covers 14 residues. Specimen: blood. The TCR originated in a woman between 40 and 50 years old in good health. The V and J genes are TRBV24-1 and TRBJ2-5; no reliable D call. The CDR3 sequence is CATSDRTAQETQYF. The CDR3 DNA is TGTGCCACCAGTGATCGGACGGCGCAAGAGACCCAGTACTTC.